A selection of T cell receptor beta chains follows, all from one sample in a study of shared clonotypes between healthy human individuals. Clones were sequenced by immunoSEQ multiplex PCR, and TCRdb holds only the in-frame ones, with some missing. Among about 490,000 clones listed, roughly 85% were seen once. The sample taken for sequencing was PBMCs. The receptors come from a woman aged 35 to 49 in good health. Some clones in this sample may be carry-over from other donors' samples. The CDR3 runs from the conserved cysteine through the conserved F or W. Fields, in order: clone size, J gene, D gene, V gene, CDR3 DNA, CDR3 protein. D genes are given only for firm matches. Clone size is shown for a subset of rows, as once, few, many or a class of expanded clone.

>.|TRBJ1-6|TRBD1|TRBV7-2
TGTGCCAGCAGCTTAGGGGGACAGGAATATAATTCACCCCTCCACTTT
CASSLGGQEYNSPLHF
>.|TRBJ1-1|.|TRBV6-6
TGTGCCAGCAGCTTACTCGCGTTAGAAGCTTTCTTT
CASSLLALEAFF
>.|TRBJ2-1|.|TRBV5-1
TGCGCCAGCAGCACCGGGACTGGGAATTTGGCGCAGTTCTTC
CASSTGTGNLAQFF
>.|TRBJ1-3|TRBD1|TRBV11-2
TGTGCCAGCAGGGCGACAGGGAGCTCTGGAAACACCATATATTTT
CASRATGSSGNTIYF
>once|TRBJ2-7|TRBD2|TRBV7-9
TGTGCCAGCAGCGAACGACTAGCGGGGTTCTACGAGCAGTACTTC
CASSERLAGFYEQYF
>.|TRBJ1-2|.|TRBV11-2
TGTGCCAGCAGCCCTCGGACAGATTTAGCCTACACCTTC
CASSPRTDLAYTF
>.|TRBJ2-4|TRBD1|TRBV30
TGTGCCTGGAGTGTACGGGGACAGAAGCTAGCCAAAAACATTCAGTACTTC
CAWSVRGQKLAKNIQYF
>.|TRBJ2-1|.|TRBV7-9
TGTGCCAGCAGCCGTAGCGGTAGCTCCTACAATGAGCAGTTCTTC
CASSRSGSSYNEQFF
>.|TRBJ2-5|TRBD2|TRBV9
TGTGCCAGCAGTCTAGCGGGAGGCCAGACCCAGTACTTC
CASSLAGGQTQYF
>.|TRBJ2-3|.|TRBV7-9
TGTGCCAGCAGCTCCAGCCACAGGGATCCGCAGTATTTT
CASSSSHRDPQYF
>.|TRBJ1-2|.|TRBV6-5
TGTGCCAGCAGTAGACGGACCCTGTCTAACTATGGCTACACCTTC
CASSRRTLSNYGYTF
>.|TRBJ2-7|.|TRBV5-6
TGTGCCAGCAGCTTACAGGCCTCCTACGAGCAGTACTTC
CASSLQASYEQYF
>.|TRBJ1-2|.|TRBV7-6
TGTGCCAGCAGCTTAGGGGGGCCTGACTACACCTTC
CASSLGGPDYTF
>.|TRBJ1-1|.|TRBV9
TGTGCCAGCAGCGTATCCCCGACAGTGAACACTGAAGCTTTCTTT
CASSVSPTVNTEAFF
>.|TRBJ2-7|TRBD1|TRBV9
TGTGCCAGCAGCGTAGCAGGGACAGGGGGCAACGAGCAGTACTTC
CASSVAGTGGNEQYF
>.|TRBJ2-5|.|TRBV5-1
TGCGCCAGCAGCTTGGTGCTGGGGACGGGTGAGACCCAGTACTTC
CASSLVLGTGETQYF
>.|TRBJ2-7|.|TRBV30
TGTGCCTGGAGTGAGAAGAGGGACTACGAGCAGTACTTC
CAWSEKRDYEQYF
>.|TRBJ2-1|TRBD2|TRBV7-8
TGTGCCAGCAGCCCCCATAGCGGGAGGACATACAATGAGCAGTTCTTC
CASSPHSGRTYNEQFF
>.|TRBJ2-1|.|TRBV19
TGTGCCAGTAGTATGGGACCCTCTTATGGCGAGCAGTTCTTC
CASSMGPSYGEQFF
>.|TRBJ1-4|TRBD1|TRBV6-6
TGTGCCACCAAGACAGGGGGTTATGAAAAACTGTTTTTT
CATKTGGYEKLFF
>.|TRBJ1-4|.|TRBV29-1
TGCAGCGTTGTGGATAATGAAAAACTGTTTTTT
CSVVDNEKLFF
>.|TRBJ2-1|.|TRBV30
TGTGCCTGGAGTGTACAAGACAATGAGCAGTTCTTC
CAWSVQDNEQFF
>.|TRBJ2-1|.|TRBV5-1
TGCGCCAGCAGCTTCGGACCGGACTACAATGAGCAGTTCTTC
CASSFGPDYNEQFF
>.|TRBJ1-1|.|TRBV7-2
TGTGCCAGCAGCCACTCTTACACTGAAGCTTTCTTT
CASSHSYTEAFF
>.|TRBJ2-1|TRBD2|TRBV7-8
TGTGCCAGCTTTGTCAGCGGGAGGGGGTCCTACAATGAGCAGTTCTTC
CASFVSGRGSYNEQFF
>.|TRBJ2-7|TRBD1|TRBV7-7
TGTGCCAGCAGCTTAGGACAGGGTTTTAACGAGCAGTACTTC
CASSLGQGFNEQYF
>.|TRBJ1-1|TRBD1|TRBV2
TGTGCCAGCAGGTTAGCTACAGGGGGCGTCACTGAAGCTTTCTTT
CASRLATGGVTEAFF
>few|TRBJ2-5|.|TRBV10-3
TGTGCCATCCAGGCTAGCGTGCAAGAGACCCAGTACTTC
CAIQASVQETQYF
>once|TRBJ1-5|.|TRBV21-1
TGTGCCAGCAGCAAAGAGGGTAAGCGCCTAGAAGGAAGCAATCAGCCCCAGCATTTT
CASSKEGKRLEGSNQPQHF
>.|TRBJ1-1|.|TRBV29-1
TGCAGCGTCGGACATGGGAACACTGAAGCTTTCTTT
CSVGHGNTEAFF
>.|TRBJ2-7|.|TRBV28
TGTGCCAGCAGTTTGGGCGGGGCGAACTCCTACGAGCAGTACTTC
CASSLGGANSYEQYF
>.|TRBJ2-2|.|TRBV27
TGTGCCAGCAGTTTAGCGGACAGTAACACCGGGGAGCTGTTTTTT
CASSLADSNTGELFF
>.|TRBJ2-2|.|TRBV11-3
TGTGCCAGCACCGATATCAGGGTTCCCGGGGAGCTGTTTTTT
CASTDIRVPGELFF
>.|TRBJ1-2|.|TRBV30
TGTGCCTGGAGTCCCAAGGCTACAGGGAGGTATGGCTACACCTTC
CAWSPKATGRYGYTF
>.|TRBJ2-1|TRBD2|TRBV7-2
TGTGCCAGCAGCGGACTAGCTTCCTACAATGAGCAGTTCTTC
CASSGLASYNEQFF
>.|TRBJ1-1|TRBD1|TRBV11-2
TGTGCCAGCAGCTTAGCCGGACAGGGGGAAGCTTTCTTT
CASSLAGQGEAFF
>.|TRBJ1-5|.|TRBV2
TGTGCCAGCAGAAGTCTTGGGATAGCTCAGCCCCAGCATTTT
CASRSLGIAQPQHF
>.|TRBJ1-1|.|TRBV11-3
TGTGCCAGCAGCTTAGGGCGGGGTAACACTGAAGCTTTCTTT
CASSLGRGNTEAFF
>.|TRBJ2-7|.|TRBV4-1
TGCGCCAGCAGCGAACAAGGATACGAGCAGTACTTC
CASSEQGYEQYF
>.|TRBJ1-1|.|TRBV5-4
TGTGCCAGCAGCTTGGATTACTCGGGCACTGAAGCTTTCTTT
CASSLDYSGTEAFF
>.|TRBJ2-5|.|TRBV29-1
TGCAGCGCCAGCAAAGCCGGGGTAGAGACCCAGTACTTC
CSASKAGVETQYF
>.|TRBJ2-5|.|TRBV5-3
TGTGCCAGAAGCTTGGCGAGGAGAGAGACCCAGTACTTC
CARSLARRETQYF
>few|TRBJ2-7|TRBD1|TRBV5-1
TGCGCCAGCAGGACCGGGACAGGGGACTCCTACGAGCAGTACTTC
CASRTGTGDSYEQYF
>.|TRBJ1-1|.|TRBV13
TGTGCCAGCAGCTTGATTTTATATGGGAACACTGAAGCTTTCTTT
CASSLILYGNTEAFF